Listed below are T cell receptor beta chains from one sample, sequenced in a study of blood T cell repertoires in COVID-19. Sequenced by immunoSEQ multiplex PCR; TCRdb stores in-frame clones only, minus some. The sample holds about 12,000 clones, roughly 82% seen once. The sequenced sample consisted of peripheral blood. Every receptor here comes from a woman aged 55-70 years with acute or convalescent COVID-19. CDR3s include the opening cysteine and the closing phenylalanine or tryptophan. Each record gives: V gene, clone size, D gene, J gene, CDR3 protein, CDR3 DNA. D genes are given only for firm matches. Not all rows give a size; the values are once, few, many and, for expanded clones, a class.

TRBV27	NA	NA	TRBJ1-2	CASSSHGERLLTNYGYTF	TGTGCCAGCAGTTCTCACGGAGAAAGGCTCCTGACTAACTATGGCTACACCTTC
TRBV6-5	NA	NA	TRBJ1-2	CASSYDRSRNYGYTF	TGTGCCAGCAGTTATGACAGATCCAGAAACTATGGCTACACCTTC
TRBV5-6	NA	NA	TRBJ1-6	CASSLAPGVNSPLHF	TGTGCCAGCAGCTTGGCTCCAGGGGTCAATTCACCCCTCCACTTT
TRBV6-5	NA	TRBD2	TRBJ2-1	CASTSGGYYNEQFF	TGTGCCAGCACGAGCGGGGGCTATTACAATGAGCAGTTCTTC
TRBV6-5	NA	NA	TRBJ1-1	CASTYGQNTEAFF	TGTGCCAGCACTTACGGGCAAAACACTGAAGCTTTCTTT
TRBV30	NA	TRBD1	TRBJ1-2	CANRQGLGYTF	TGTGCCAATCGACAGGGGTTAGGCTACACCTTC
TRBV6-5	once	NA	TRBJ2-1	CASSYSEGWGLNEQFF	TGTGCCAGCAGTTACTCGGAAGGGTGGGGACTCAATGAGCAGTTCTTC
TRBV29-1	NA	TRBD2	TRBJ2-3	CSVEGRGGSTDTQYF	TGCAGCGTTGAAGGGCGGGGGGGCTCCACAGATACGCAGTATTTT
TRBV6-5	NA	NA	TRBJ1-2	CASRPGLNYGYTF	TGTGCCAGCAGACCCGGACTCAACTATGGCTACACCTTC
TRBV28	NA	TRBD1	TRBJ2-5	CASRNRGAWTQYF	TGTGCCAGCCGCAACAGGGGAGCCTGGACCCAGTACTTC
TRBV2	NA	NA	TRBJ1-6	CASSEGPGNSPLHF	TGTGCCAGCAGTGAAGGGCCAGGCAATTCACCCCTCCACTTT
TRBV29-1	NA	TRBD1	TRBJ2-1	CSAPMDRGNEQFF	TGCAGCGCCCCCATGGACAGGGGCAATGAGCAGTTCTTC
TRBV6-6	NA	TRBD1	TRBJ2-7	CASSYSHNRGEKQYF	TGTGCCAGCAGTTACTCTCACAACAGGGGCGAGAAGCAGTACTTC
TRBV6-5	few	TRBD1	TRBJ1-2	CASRSGQGYGYTF	TGTGCCAGCAGGTCAGGACAGGGCTATGGCTACACCTTC
TRBV5-1	NA	TRBD1	TRBJ1-2	CASSVGLQGYNYGYTF	TGCGCCAGCAGCGTTGGTCTACAGGGGTATAACTATGGCTACACCTTC
TRBV7-6	NA	TRBD1	TRBJ2-7	CASSSAGTEAYEQYF	TGTGCCAGCAGCTCAGCCGGGACAGAAGCCTACGAGCAGTACTTC
TRBV6-6	NA	NA	TRBJ1-5	CASVMELLSNQPQHF	TGTGCCAGCGTAATGGAGCTCCTGAGCAATCAGCCCCAGCATTTT
TRBV5-6	NA	NA	TRBJ1-1	CASSTGHMNTEAFF	TGTGCCAGCAGCACGGGACATATGAACACTGAAGCTTTCTTT
TRBV6-5	NA	NA	TRBJ1-2	CASSDRDIVHYGYTF	TGTGCCAGCAGCGACCGGGACATAGTTCACTATGGCTACACCTTC
TRBV3-1/TRBV3-2	NA	NA	TRBJ2-1	CASSQGIRERQFF	TGTGCCAGCAGCCAGGGCATCCGAGAAAGGCAGTTCTTC
TRBV19	NA	NA	TRBJ1-3	CASSRDWGNTIYF	TGTGCCAGTAGTCGGGACTGGGGAAACACCATATATTTT
TRBV6-5	NA	NA	TRBJ1-1	CASKGGPLNTEAFF	TGTGCCAGTAAAGGGGGACCATTAAACACTGAAGCTTTCTTT
TRBV5-1	NA	TRBD2	TRBJ2-3	CASSRGLAGTYTDTQYF	TGCGCCAGCAGCCGCGGACTAGCGGGGACCTACACAGATACGCAGTATTTT
TRBV19	NA	NA	TRBJ2-2	CASREIQEITNTGELFF	TGTGCCAGTAGGGAAATACAGGAGATAACGAACACCGGGGAGCTGTTTTTT
TRBV14	NA	TRBD1	TRBJ2-5	CASSQDLGQGKETQYF	TGTGCCAGCAGCCAAGATTTGGGACAGGGGAAAGAGACCCAGTACTTC
TRBV3-1/TRBV3-2	NA	NA	TRBJ1-2	CASSQEQRGYGYTF	TGTGCCAGCAGCCAAGAACAACGTGGCTATGGCTACACCTTC
TRBV10-3	once	NA	TRBJ2-1	CAIRTGRDGYNEQFF	TGTGCCATCAGGACAGGACGGGACGGTTACAATGAGCAGTTCTTC
TRBV11-2	NA	NA	TRBJ2-3	CASSLDSTQYF	TGTGCCAGCAGCTTAGACTCTACGCAGTATTTT
TRBV23-1	NA	NA	TRBJ1-6	CASPRPTASNSPLHF	TGCGCCAGCCCTAGGCCGACAGCCTCTAATTCACCCCTCCACTTT
TRBV18	once	NA	TRBJ2-7	CASSPAGVGEQYF	TGTGCCAGCTCACCGGCAGGGGTTGGCGAGCAGTACTTC
TRBV5-1	NA	NA	TRBJ2-1	CASSLSLNNEQFF	TGCGCCAGCAGCTTGAGCCTGAACAATGAGCAGTTCTTC
TRBV7-8	NA	NA	TRBJ2-7	CASSLHFQGPYEQYF	TGTGCCAGCAGCTTACATTTTCAGGGCCCCTACGAGCAGTACTTC
TRBV7-9	once	NA	TRBJ1-2	CATSSAQVDGYTF	TGTGCCACCAGCAGCGCACAGGTCGATGGCTACACCTTC
TRBV27	NA	TRBD1	TRBJ1-5	CASSDRAFQPQHF	TGTGCCAGCAGTGACAGGGCTTTTCAGCCCCAGCATTTT
TRBV5-6	NA	TRBD1	TRBJ2-5	CASSRTGGGQETQYF	TGTGCCAGCAGCAGGACAGGGGGCGGTCAAGAGACCCAGTACTTC
TRBV6-5	NA	NA	TRBJ1-6	CASRTSYNSPLHF	TGTGCCAGCAGGACATCCTATAATTCACCCCTCCACTTT
TRBV10-3	NA	TRBD2	TRBJ2-3	CAIRLSLAGTDTQYF	TGTGCCATCAGATTATCACTAGCGGGCACAGATACGCAGTATTTT